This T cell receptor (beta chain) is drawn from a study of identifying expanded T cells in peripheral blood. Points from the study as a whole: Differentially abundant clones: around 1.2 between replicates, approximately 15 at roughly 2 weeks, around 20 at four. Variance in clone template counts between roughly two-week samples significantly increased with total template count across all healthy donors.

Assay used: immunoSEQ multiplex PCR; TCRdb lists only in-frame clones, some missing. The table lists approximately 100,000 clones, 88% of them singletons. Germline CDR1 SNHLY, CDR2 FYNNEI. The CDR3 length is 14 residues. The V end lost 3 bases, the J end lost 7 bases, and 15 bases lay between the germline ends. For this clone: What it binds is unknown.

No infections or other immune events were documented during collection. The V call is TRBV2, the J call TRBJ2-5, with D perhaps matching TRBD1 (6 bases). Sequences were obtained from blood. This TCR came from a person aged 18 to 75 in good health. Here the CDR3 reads CASSEGASYGTQYF. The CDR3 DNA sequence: TGTGCCAGCAGTGAGGGGGCGTCGTACGGGACCCAGTACTTC.